This section outlines one T cell receptor beta chain sequence together with its context. Its specificity is not known. Profiled with immunoSEQ multiplex PCR; TCRdb holds only in-frame clones, not every one. The table includes 27,000 or so clones, about nine tenths detected once. Germline V lookup: CDR1 MNHNY, CDR2 SVGAGI (reference sequence). The CDR3 loop spans 16 amino acids. V was pared by 4 bases and J by 4 bases, with 16 bases between. The data were obtained in a study of T cells in narcolepsy. Study-wide results and caveats: Some memory CD4+ repertoires had no autoreactive clone sequences.

The clonotype originates from a human donor with narcolepsy. The rearrangement links TRBV6-6 to TRBJ2-2, with D tentatively TRBD1 (6 bases). The source material was CD45RA- memory CD4+ T cells from PBMCs. The CDR3 DNA is TGTGCCAGCAGTTCCCCAGGGGTGCACCTCACCGGGGAGCTGTTTTTT. This gives the protein CASSSPGVHLTGELFF.